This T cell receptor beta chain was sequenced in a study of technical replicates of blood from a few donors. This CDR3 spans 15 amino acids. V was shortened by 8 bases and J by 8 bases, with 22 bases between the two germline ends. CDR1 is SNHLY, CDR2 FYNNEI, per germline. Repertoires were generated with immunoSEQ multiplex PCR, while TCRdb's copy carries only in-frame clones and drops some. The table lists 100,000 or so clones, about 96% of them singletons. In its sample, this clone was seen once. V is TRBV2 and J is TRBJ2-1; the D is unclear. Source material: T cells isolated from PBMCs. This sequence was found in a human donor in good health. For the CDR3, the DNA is TGTGCCAGCGACTCCCCGGTCACCGGTCTGGATGAGCAGTTCTTC. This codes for CASDSPVTGLDEQFF.